This T cell receptor (beta chain) came from a study of blood T cell repertoires in COVID-19. Assay: immunoSEQ multiplex PCR; the TCRdb copy retains only in-frame clones and omits some. The sample consists of about 370,000 clones, around 92% of them appearing once. The J segment lost 5 bases and the V segment lost 4 bases, leaving 8 bases of the junction unmatched. The CDR3 spans 15 residues. Germline V CDR1 and CDR2: LGHNA, YNFKEQ. This clonotype originated in a woman between 25 and 40 years old with COVID-19, enrolled during active disease. The genes are TRBV4-2 and TRBJ2-1; 7 bases match TRBD1. Sequencing was done on a sample of peripheral blood. The CDR3 loop is CASSPQATGNNEQFF. The CDR3 DNA reads TGTGCCAGCAGCCCGCAGGCGACAGGGAACAATGAGCAGTTCTTC.